There are a few counts of the clone carrying this T cell receptor (beta chain). The data are from a study of cytotoxic CD8 clonotypes in ibrutinib-treated CLL. This table comes from immunoSEQ multiplex PCR, and its TCRdb copy is limited to in-frame clones, with some not included. The sample has roughly 330,000 clones, 60% to 80% seen once. This clonotype originated in a human donor with chronic lymphocytic leukemia. The sequencing used PBMCs, collected after 36 months of ibrutinib treatment.

This chain's CDR3 is CASSLDGRPTHEQYF. CDR3 DNA sequence: TGTGCCAGCAGCTTGGACGGGAGGCCTACCCACGAGCAGTACTTC. The chain uses TRBV5-4 and TRBJ2-7; 7 bases fit TRBD2. With V trimmed by 0 bases and J by 5 bases, 8 bases remained unmatched. In germline, CDR1 is SGHNT, CDR2 YYREEE (reference sequence). The CDR3 is 15 residues long.